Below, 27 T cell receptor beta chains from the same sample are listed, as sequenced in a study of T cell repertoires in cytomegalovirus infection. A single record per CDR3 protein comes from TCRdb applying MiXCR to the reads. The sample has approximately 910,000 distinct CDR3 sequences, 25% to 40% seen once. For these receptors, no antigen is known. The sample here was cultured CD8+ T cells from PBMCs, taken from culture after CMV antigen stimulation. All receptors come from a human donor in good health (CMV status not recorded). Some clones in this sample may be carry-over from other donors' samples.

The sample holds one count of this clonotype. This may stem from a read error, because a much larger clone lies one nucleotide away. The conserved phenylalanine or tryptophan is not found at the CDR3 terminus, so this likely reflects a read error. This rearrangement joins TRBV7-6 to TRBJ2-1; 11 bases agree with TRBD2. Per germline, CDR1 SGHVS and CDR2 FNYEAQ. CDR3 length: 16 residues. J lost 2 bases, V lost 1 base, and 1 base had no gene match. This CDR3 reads CASSLGSGGAYNEQFL. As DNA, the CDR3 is TGTGCCAGCAGCTTAGGTAGCGGGGGGGCCTACAATGAGCAGTTCTTA.

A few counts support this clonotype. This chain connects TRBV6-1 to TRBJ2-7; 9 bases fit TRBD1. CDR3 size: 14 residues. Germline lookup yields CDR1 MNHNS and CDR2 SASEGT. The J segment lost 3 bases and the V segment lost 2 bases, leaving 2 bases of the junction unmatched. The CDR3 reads CASSELGQGYEQYF. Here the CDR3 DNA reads TGTGCCAGCAGTGAATTGGGACAGGGCTACGAGCAGTACTTC.

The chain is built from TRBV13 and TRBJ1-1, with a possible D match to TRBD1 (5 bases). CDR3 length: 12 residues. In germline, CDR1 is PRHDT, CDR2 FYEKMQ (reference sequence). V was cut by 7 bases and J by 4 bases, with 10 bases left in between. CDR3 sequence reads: CASTQGSTEAFF. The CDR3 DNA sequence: TGTGCCAGCACCCAGGGCAGCACTGAAGCTTTCTTT.

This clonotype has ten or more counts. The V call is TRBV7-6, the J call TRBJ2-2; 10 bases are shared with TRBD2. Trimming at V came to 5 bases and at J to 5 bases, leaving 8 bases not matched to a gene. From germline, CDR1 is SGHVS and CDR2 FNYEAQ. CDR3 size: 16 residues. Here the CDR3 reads CASSPTAGGPTGELFF. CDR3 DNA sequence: TGTGCCAGCAGCCCAACAGCGGGGGGGCCGACCGGGGAGCTGTTTTTT.

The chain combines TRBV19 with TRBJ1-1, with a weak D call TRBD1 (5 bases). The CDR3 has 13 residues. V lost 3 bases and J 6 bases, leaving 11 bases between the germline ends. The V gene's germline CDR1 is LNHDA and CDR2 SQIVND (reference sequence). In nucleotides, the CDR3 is TGTGCCAGTAGTATCGTAGAGGGGTCTGAAGCTTTCTTT. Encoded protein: CASSIVEGSEAFF.

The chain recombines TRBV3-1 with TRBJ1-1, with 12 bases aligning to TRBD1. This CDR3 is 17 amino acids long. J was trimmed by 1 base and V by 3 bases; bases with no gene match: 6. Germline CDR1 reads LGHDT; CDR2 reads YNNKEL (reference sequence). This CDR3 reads CASSQPGTGGWNTEAFF. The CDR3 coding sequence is TGTGCCAGCAGCCAGCCCGGGACAGGGGGCTGGAACACTGAAGCTTTCTTT.

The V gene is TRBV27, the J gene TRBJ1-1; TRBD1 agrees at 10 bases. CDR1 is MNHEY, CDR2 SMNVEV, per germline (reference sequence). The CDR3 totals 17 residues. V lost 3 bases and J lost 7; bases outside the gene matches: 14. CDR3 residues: CASSFKGYSDRGDEAFF. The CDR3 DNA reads TGTGCCAGCAGTTTCAAGGGTTATTCGGACAGGGGGGATGAAGCTTTCTTT.

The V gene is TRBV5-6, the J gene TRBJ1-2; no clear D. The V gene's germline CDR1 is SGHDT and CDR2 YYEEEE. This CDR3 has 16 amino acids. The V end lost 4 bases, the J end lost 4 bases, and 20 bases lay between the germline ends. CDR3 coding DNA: TGTGCCAGCAGCCCACTCCCATCAGCAAACTTCTATGGCTACACCTTC. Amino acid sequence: CASSPLPSANFYGYTF.

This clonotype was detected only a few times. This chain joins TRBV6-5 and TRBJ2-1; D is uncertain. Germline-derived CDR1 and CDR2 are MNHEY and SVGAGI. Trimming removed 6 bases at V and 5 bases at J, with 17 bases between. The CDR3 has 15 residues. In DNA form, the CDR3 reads TGTGCCAGCAGCTATTCCTTGAATGAGAACAATGAGCAGTTCTTC. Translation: CASSYSLNENNEQFF.

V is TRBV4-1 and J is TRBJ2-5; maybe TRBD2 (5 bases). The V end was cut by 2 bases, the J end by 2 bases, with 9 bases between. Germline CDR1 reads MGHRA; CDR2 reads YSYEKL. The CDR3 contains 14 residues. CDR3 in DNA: TGCGCCAGCAGCCAATGGACTCCACAAGAGACCCAGTACTTC. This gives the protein CASSQWTPQETQYF.

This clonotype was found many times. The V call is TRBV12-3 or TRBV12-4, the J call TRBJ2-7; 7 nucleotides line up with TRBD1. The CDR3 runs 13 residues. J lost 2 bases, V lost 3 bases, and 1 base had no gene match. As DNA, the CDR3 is TGTGCCAGCAGTTTTGGGACAGCCTACGAGCAGTACGTC. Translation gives CASSFGTAYEQYV.

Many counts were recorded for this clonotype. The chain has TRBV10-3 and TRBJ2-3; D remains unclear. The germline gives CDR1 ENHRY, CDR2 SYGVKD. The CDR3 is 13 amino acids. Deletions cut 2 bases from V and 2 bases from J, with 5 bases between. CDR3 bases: TGTGCCATCAGTGAGACAGTCACAGATACGCAGTATTTT. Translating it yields CAISETVTDTQYF.

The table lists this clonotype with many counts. CDR3 sequence: CASSNPGTGIHEQYV. The CDR3 DNA reads as TGTGCCAGCAGCAACCCCGGGACAGGGATCCACGAGCAGTACGTC. J is TRBJ2-7 and V is TRBV7-2; 9 nucleotides line up with TRBD1. Unmatched junction bases numbered 10, after V lost 5 bases and J lost 5 bases. The CDR3 contains 15 residues. Germline CDR1 and CDR2: SGHTA and FQGNSA.

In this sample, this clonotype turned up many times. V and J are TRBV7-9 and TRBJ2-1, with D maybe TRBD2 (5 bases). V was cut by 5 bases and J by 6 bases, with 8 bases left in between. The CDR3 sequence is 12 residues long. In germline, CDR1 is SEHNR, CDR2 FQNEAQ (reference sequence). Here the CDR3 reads CASSPSRNEQFF. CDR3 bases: TGTGCCAGCAGCCCTAGCCGCAATGAGCAGTTCTTC.

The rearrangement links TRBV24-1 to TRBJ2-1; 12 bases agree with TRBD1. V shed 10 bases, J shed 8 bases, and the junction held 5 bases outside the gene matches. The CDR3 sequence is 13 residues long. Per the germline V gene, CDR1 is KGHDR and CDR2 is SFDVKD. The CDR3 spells CATGQGAKDEQFF. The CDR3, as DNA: TGTGCCACGGGACAGGGGGCGAAGGATGAGCAGTTCTTC.

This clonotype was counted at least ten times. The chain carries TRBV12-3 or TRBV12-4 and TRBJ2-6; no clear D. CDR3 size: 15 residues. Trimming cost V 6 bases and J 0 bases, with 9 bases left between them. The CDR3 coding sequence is TGTGCCAGCAGCACCCCAGTCTCTGGGGCCAACGTCCTGACTTTC. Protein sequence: CASSTPVSGANVLTF.

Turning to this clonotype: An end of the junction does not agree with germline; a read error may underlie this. CDR3 sequence reads: CVSRLGTTERADTQYF. CDR3 in DNA: TGTGTCAGCAGACTGGGAACTACTGAACGGGCAGATACGCAGTATTTT. The chain links TRBV7-9 to TRBJ2-3; D is unclear. CDR3 length equals 16 residues. Germline V CDR1 and CDR2: SEHNR, FQNEAQ (reference sequence).

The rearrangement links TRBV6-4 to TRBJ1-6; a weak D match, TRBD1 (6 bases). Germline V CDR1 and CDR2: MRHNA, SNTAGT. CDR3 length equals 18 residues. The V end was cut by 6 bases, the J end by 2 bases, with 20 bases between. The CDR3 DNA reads TGTGCCAGCAGCAGCAGTTTAGGGGGAAGTACCTATAATTCACCCCTCCACTTT. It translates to CASSSSLGGSTYNSPLHF.

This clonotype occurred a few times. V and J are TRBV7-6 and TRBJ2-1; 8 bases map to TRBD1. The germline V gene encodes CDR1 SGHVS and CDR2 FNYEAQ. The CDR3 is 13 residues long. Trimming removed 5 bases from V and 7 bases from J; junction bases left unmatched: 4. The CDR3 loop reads CASSADRGNEQFF. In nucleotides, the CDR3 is TGTGCCAGCAGCGCCGACAGGGGTAATGAGCAGTTCTTC.

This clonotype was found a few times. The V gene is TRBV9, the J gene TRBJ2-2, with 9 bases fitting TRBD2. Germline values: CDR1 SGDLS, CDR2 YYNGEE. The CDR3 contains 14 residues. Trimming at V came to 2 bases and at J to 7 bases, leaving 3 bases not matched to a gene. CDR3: CASSVSSGGGELFF. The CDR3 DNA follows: TGTGCCAGCAGCGTGAGTAGCGGGGGCGGGGAGCTGTTTTTT.

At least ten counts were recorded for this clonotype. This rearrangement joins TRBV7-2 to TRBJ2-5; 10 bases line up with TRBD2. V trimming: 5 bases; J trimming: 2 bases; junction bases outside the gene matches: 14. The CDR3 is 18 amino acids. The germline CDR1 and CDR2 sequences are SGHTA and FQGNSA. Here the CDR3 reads CASSPPEGSGGRQETQYF. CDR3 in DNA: TGTGCCAGCAGCCCACCTGAGGGTAGCGGGGGGAGGCAAGAGACCCAGTACTTC. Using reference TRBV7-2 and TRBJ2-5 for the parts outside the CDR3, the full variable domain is GAGVSQSPSNKVTEKGKDVELRCDPISGHTALYWYRQSLGQGLEFLIYFQGNSAPDKSGLPSDRFSAERTGGSVSTLTIQRTQQEDSAVYLCASSPPEGSGGRQETQYFGPGTRLLVL.

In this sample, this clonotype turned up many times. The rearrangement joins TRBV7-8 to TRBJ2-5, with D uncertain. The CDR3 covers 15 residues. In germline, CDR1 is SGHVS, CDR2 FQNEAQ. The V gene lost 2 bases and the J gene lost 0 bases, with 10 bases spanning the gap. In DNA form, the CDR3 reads TGTGCCAGCAGCTTATTGATGACGTACCAAGAGACCCAGTACTTC. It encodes CASSLLMTYQETQYF.

CDR3: CTSSLDSRNQPQHF. The CDR3 DNA sequence: TGTACCAGCAGCTTAGATAGTCGGAATCAGCCCCAGCATTTT. The chain is built from TRBV7-2 and TRBJ1-5; D ambiguous. V dropped 1 base and J dropped 4 bases, with 8 bases sitting between them. Looked up from germline, CDR1 is SGHTA and CDR2 is FQGNSA. The CDR3 totals 14 residues.

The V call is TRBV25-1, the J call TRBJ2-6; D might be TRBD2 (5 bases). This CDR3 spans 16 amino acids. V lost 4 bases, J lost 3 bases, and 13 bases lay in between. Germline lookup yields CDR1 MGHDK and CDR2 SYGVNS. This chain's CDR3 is CASSAPSGSGANVLTF. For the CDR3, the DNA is TGTGCCAGCAGTGCTCCGTCTGGGAGTGGGGCCAACGTCCTGACTTTC.

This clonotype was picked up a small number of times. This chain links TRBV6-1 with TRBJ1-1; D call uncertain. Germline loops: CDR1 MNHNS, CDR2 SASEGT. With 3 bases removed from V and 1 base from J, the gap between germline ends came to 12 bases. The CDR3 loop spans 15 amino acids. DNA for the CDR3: TGTGCCAGCAGTGAGATCCCGGGAAGGAACACTGAAGCTTTCTTT. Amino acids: CASSEIPGRNTEAFF.

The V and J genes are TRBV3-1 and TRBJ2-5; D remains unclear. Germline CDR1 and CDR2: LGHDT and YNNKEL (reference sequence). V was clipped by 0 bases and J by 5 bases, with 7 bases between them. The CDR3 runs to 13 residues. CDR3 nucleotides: TGTGCCAGCAGCCAAGAGATTTTGGAGACCCAGTACTTC. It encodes CASSQEILETQYF.

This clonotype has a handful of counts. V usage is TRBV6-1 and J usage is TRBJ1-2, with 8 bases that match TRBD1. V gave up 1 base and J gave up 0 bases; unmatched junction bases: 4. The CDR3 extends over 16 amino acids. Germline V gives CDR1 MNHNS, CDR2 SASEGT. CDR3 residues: CASSEEDRAANYGYTF. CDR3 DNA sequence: TGTGCCAGCAGTGAAGAGGACAGGGCGGCTAACTATGGCTACACCTTC.